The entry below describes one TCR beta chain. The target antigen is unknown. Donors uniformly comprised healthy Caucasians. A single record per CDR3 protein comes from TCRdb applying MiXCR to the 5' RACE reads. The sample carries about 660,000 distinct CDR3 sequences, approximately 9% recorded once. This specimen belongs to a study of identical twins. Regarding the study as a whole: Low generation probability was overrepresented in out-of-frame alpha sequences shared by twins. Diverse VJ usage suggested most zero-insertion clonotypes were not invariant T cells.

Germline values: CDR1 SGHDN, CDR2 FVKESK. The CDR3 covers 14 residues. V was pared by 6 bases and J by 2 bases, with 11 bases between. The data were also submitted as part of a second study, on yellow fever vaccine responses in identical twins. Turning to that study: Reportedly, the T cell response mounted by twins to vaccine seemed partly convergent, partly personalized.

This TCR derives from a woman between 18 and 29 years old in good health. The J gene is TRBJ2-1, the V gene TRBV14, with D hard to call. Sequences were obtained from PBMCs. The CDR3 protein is CASRPPGPYNEQFF. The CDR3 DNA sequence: TGTGCCAGCAGACCCCCGGGCCCCTACAATGAGCAGTTCTTC.